Each of the 31 T cell receptor beta chains below was sequenced from the same sample in a study of cytomegalovirus exposure and HLA in healthy donors. Amplification used 60 Vbeta primers and 13 Jbeta primers. Profiling relied on immunoSEQ multiplex PCR, and the TCRdb table lists in-frame clones only, not all of them. Of some 97,000 clones in the sample, around 75% are singletons; the top ten hold less than 5%. Sequences were obtained from PBMCs. The receptors here all came from a woman in her late teens or twenties in good health and CMV-seropositive.

This chain connects TRBV4-3 to TRBJ2-5, with 7 bases identical to TRBD2. V shed 1 base and J 5 bases; nucleotides not matched to a gene: 7. Per germline, CDR1 LGHNA and CDR2 YSLEER. The CDR3 has 15 residues. The CDR3 reads CASSQARGAGETQYF. For the CDR3, the DNA is TGCGCCAGCAGCCAAGCGCGAGGAGCGGGGGAGACCCAGTACTTC.

V and J are TRBV27 and TRBJ1-1; the D is unclear. In germline, CDR1 is MNHEY, CDR2 SMNVEV (reference sequence). V was clipped by 5 bases and J by 1 base, with 11 bases between them. This CDR3 region has 14 residues. CDR3 nucleotides: TGTGCCAGCAGTGCGCCGGGGAGGAACACTGAAGCTTTCTTT. Translating it yields CASSAPGRNTEAFF.

The chain combines TRBV5-5 with TRBJ1-6; no clear D gene. Trimming left V 1 base short and J 7 bases short, with 12 bases between. The CDR3 length is 15 residues. Germline lookup yields CDR1 SGHKS and CDR2 YYEKEE (reference sequence). The CDR3 bases are TGTGCCAGCAGCTTGATTTTACTGCCAAATTCACCCCTCCACTTT. Encoded protein: CASSLILLPNSPLHF.

The rearrangement joins TRBV29-1 to TRBJ2-7, with D hard to call. The CDR3 has 13 residues. CDR1 and CDR2 from the germline V gene are SQVTM and ANQGSEA. Trimming shortened V by 4 bases and J by 5 bases, and 15 bases separated the two germline ends. Here the CDR3 reads CSVGSRMRDEQYF. The DNA for the CDR3 is TGCAGCGTTGGATCCAGGATGAGAGACGAGCAGTACTTC.

The V gene is TRBV27, the J gene TRBJ2-7; tentatively, D is TRBD2 (5 bases). The V and J ends lost 0 bases and 0 bases respectively, with 12 bases between them. CDR3 size: 16 residues. The germline gives CDR1 MNHEY, CDR2 SMNVEV (reference sequence). Here the CDR3 reads CASSLSKSSDSYEQYF. Here the CDR3 DNA reads TGTGCCAGCAGTTTATCGAAGAGTAGCGACTCCTACGAGCAGTACTTC.

The chain is built from TRBV29-1 and TRBJ1-1; 7 bases fit TRBD1. Germline V CDR1 and CDR2: SQVTM, ANQGSEA. The V and J ends lost 6 bases and 5 bases, in that order; junction bases with no gene match: 15. CDR3 length: 15 residues. The CDR3 DNA is TGCAGCGTCCTTAGCGTTGACAGGGTAGGGACTGAAGCTTTCTTT. Its translation: CSVLSVDRVGTEAFF. The variable domain in full, completed from reference TRBV29-1 and TRBJ1-1, reads SAVISQKPSRDICQRGTSLTIQCQVDSQVTMMFWYRQQPGQSLTLIATANQGSEATYESGFVIDKFPISRPNLTFSTLTVSNMSPEDSSIYLCSVLSVDRVGTEAFFGQGTRLTVV.

The V gene is TRBV18, the J gene TRBJ2-5; the match to TRBD2 covers 8 bases. V lost 2 bases to trimming and J lost 6 bases; unmatched junction nucleotides: 8. From germline, CDR1 is KGHSH and CDR2 LQKENI. This CDR3 contains 15 residues. The CDR3 region is CASSPALAVEKTQYF. The CDR3 bases are TGTGCCAGCTCACCAGCACTAGCGGTCGAAAAGACCCAGTACTTC.

The chain links TRBV6-4 to TRBJ2-3; a weak D match, TRBD2 (6 bases). V lost 5 bases and J lost 1, with 7 bases in between. CDR3 size: 13 residues. Germline loops: CDR1 MRHNA, CDR2 SNTAGT. The CDR3 reads CASSPGGTDTQYF. CDR3 DNA: TGTGCCAGCAGTCCGGGAGGCACAGATACGCAGTATTTT.

The chain uses TRBV30 and TRBJ2-7; TRBD1 agrees at 7 bases. Germline CDR1 GTSNPN, CDR2 SVGIG (reference sequence). This CDR3 has 13 amino acids. With V trimmed by 0 bases and J by 5 bases, 4 bases remained unmatched. The CDR3 is CAWSVRGHDEQYF. Here the CDR3 DNA reads TGTGCCTGGAGTGTAAGGGGGCACGACGAGCAGTACTTC.

This chain joins TRBV2 and TRBJ2-7, with 9 bases that match TRBD2. The CDR3 totals 15 residues. V lost 3 bases, J lost 2 bases, and 5 bases stayed unmatched. Germline V gene data show CDR1 as SNHLY and CDR2 as FYNNEI. CDR3 in amino acids: CASSERTSATYEQYF. As DNA, the CDR3 is TGTGCCAGCAGTGAGCGGACTAGCGCAACCTACGAGCAGTACTTC.

J is TRBJ2-1 and V is TRBV4-3; 7 positions agree with TRBD2. Trimming cost V 1 base and J 7 bases; bases outside gene matches: 7. The CDR3 sequence is 15 residues long. Germline values: CDR1 LGHNA, CDR2 YSLEER. CDR3 protein: CASSQGRAGRNEQFF. CDR3 nucleotides: TGCGCCAGCAGCCAAGGGAGGGCCGGGAGGAATGAGCAGTTCTTC.

The chain joins TRBV7-6 to TRBJ2-7; TRBD2 matches at 13 bases. In germline, CDR1 is SGHVS, CDR2 FNYEAQ. This CDR3 is built from 16 residues. Trimming at V came to 4 bases and at J to 2 bases, leaving 5 bases not matched to a gene. CDR3 nucleotide sequence: TGTGCCAGCAGCTCCCCCGGACTAGCGGGAGCCTACGAGCAGTACTTC. It specifies CASSSPGLAGAYEQYF.

This rearrangement joins TRBV2 to TRBJ1-2; no clear D gene. V was clipped by 1 base and J by 4 bases, with 13 bases between them. The length of the CDR3 is 15 residues. Germline V gene data show CDR1 as SNHLY and CDR2 as FYNNEI. The CDR3 nucleotides are TGTGCCAGCAGTGAAGGGGGAGAGAGTCTCTATGGCTACACCTTC. It codes for CASSEGGESLYGYTF.

This clone was recorded only once. This rearrangement joins TRBV27 to TRBJ2-5; TRBD2 might be the D (6 bases). Trimming stripped 5 bases from V and 5 bases from J, with 15 bases between. The CDR3 extends over 14 amino acids. CDR1 is MNHEY, CDR2 SMNVEV, per germline (reference sequence). CDR3 DNA sequence: TGTGCCAGCAGTCGTAGCGGTTGGGAGGAGACCCAGTACTTC. Protein sequence: CASSRSGWEETQYF.

The chain joins TRBV19 to TRBJ2-1; possibly TRBD2 for D (6 bases). V dropped 7 bases and J dropped 13 bases, with 20 bases sitting between them. The CDR3 length is 13 residues. Germline CDR1 and CDR2: LNHDA and SQIVND (reference sequence). CDR3 sequence reads: CASTKTLGGVQFF. The CDR3 DNA sequence: TGTGCCAGTACCAAAACTCTCGGCGGGGTACAGTTCTTC.

The chain combines TRBV10-3 with TRBJ1-1; D might be TRBD1 (5 bases). Per the germline V gene, CDR1 is ENHRY and CDR2 is SYGVKD. This CDR3 comprises 17 residues. The V end lost 5 bases, the J end lost 0 bases, and 19 bases lay between the germline ends. CDR3: CAISLSPGVDMNTEAFF. CDR3 in DNA: TGTGCCATCAGTCTCAGTCCGGGGGTCGACATGAACACTGAAGCTTTCTTT.

The rearrangement links TRBV4-3 to TRBJ2-1; 10 bases match TRBD2. The CDR3 has 17 residues. Germline V gene data show CDR1 as LGHNA and CDR2 as YSLEER. Trimming cost V 4 bases and J 8 bases; bases outside gene matches: 14. The CDR3 reads CASSPDPGLAGVDEQFF. CDR3 nucleotide sequence: TGCGCCAGCAGCCCCGATCCCGGGCTAGCGGGAGTTGATGAGCAGTTCTTC.

The chain couples TRBV29-1 to TRBJ2-7, with D possibly TRBD2 on 6 matching bases. Germline V gene lookup returns CDR1 SQVTM and CDR2 ANQGSEA. The CDR3 runs to 16 residues. Between the trimmed V and J ends, which lost 0 bases and 2 bases, there was a span of 17 bases. The CDR3 sequence is CSVEDHPGGVTYEQYF. Here the CDR3 DNA reads TGCAGCGTTGAAGATCACCCAGGAGGGGTAACCTACGAGCAGTACTTC.

The CDR3 DNA reads TGTGCCACCAGCGGGGTTAGCGGGCTGGGGGAGCTGTTTTTT. Residues: CATSGVSGLGELFF. The chain links TRBV15 to TRBJ2-2; 7 positions match TRBD2. The CDR3 length is 14 residues. Germline CDR1 and CDR2: LNHNV and YYDKDF (reference sequence). With 5 bases clipped from V and 8 bases from J, the junction kept 8 bases outside the gene matches. Together with reference TRBV15 and TRBJ2-2, the CDR3 gives the full variable domain: DAMVIQNPRYQVTQFGKPVTLSCSQTLNHNVMYWYQQKSSQAPKLLFHYYDKDFNNEADTPDNFQSRRPNTSFCFLDIRSPGLGDTAMYLCATSGVSGLGELFFGEGSRLTVL.

The chain employs TRBV4-1 and TRBJ2-2; 7 bases line up with TRBD2. V lost 3 bases, J lost 3 bases, and 4 bases stayed unmatched. CDR3 length: 15 residues. The germline V gene encodes CDR1 MGHRA and CDR2 YSYEKL. The CDR3 loop reads CASSHPTSDTGELFF. Written as DNA, the CDR3 is TGCGCCAGCAGCCACCCCACTAGCGACACCGGGGAGCTGTTTTTT.

The gene calls are TRBV27 and TRBJ1-1; D is uncertain. CDR3 length equals 16 residues. Germline CDR1 MNHEY, CDR2 SMNVEV (reference sequence). V was trimmed by 5 bases and J by 3 bases, leaving 19 bases between them. CDR3 residues: CASSPGLKERYTEAFF. The CDR3 nucleotides are TGTGCCAGCAGTCCGGGGTTGAAGGAAAGGTACACTGAAGCTTTCTTT.

The rearrangement joins TRBV5-1 to TRBJ2-1, with TRBD1 matching over 7 bases. Trimming removed 7 bases from V and 14 bases from J; junction bases left unmatched: 18. The CDR3 is 14 residues long. Germline CDR1 and CDR2: SGHRS and YFSETQ. CDR3 sequence reads: CASSRSRTFTGEFF. The CDR3 region has the DNA TGCGCCAGCTCTAGGAGCCGGACCTTTACAGGGGAGTTCTTC.

This chain uses TRBV9 with TRBJ2-5, with 9 positions matching TRBD2. Judging by the DNA end, TRBJ2-7 fits better; the J call may be wrong. This CDR3 contains 14 residues. Germline V gene sequence: CDR1 SGDLS, CDR2 YYNGEE. The CDR3 region is CASSVGGLAYEQYF. In DNA form, the CDR3 reads TGTGCCAGCAGCGTAGGGGGACTAGCTTACGAGCAGTACTTC.

This clone was seen only a few times. The chain employs TRBV7-2 and TRBJ2-7; TRBD2 agrees at 8 bases. Germline CDR1 and CDR2: SGHTA and FQGNSA. The CDR3 spans 14 residues. V shed 3 bases and J 2 bases; nucleotides not matched to a gene: 3. The CDR3 region has the DNA TGTGCCAGCAGCTTGACTAGCGAGGCCTACGAGCAGTACTTC. Residues: CASSLTSEAYEQYF.

V gene TRBV4-2 combines with J gene TRBJ2-7, with 11 bases identical to TRBD2. Germline-derived CDR1 and CDR2 are LGHNA and YNFKEQ. The CDR3 has 17 residues. V trimming: 3 bases; J trimming: 7 bases; junction bases outside the gene matches: 14. CDR3 amino acids: CASSHETSGTGKGEQYF. Here the CDR3 DNA reads TGTGCCAGCAGCCACGAGACTAGCGGGACAGGGAAAGGTGAGCAGTACTTC.

The chain joins TRBV19 to TRBJ2-7; 9 nucleotides align to TRBD2. The CDR3 length is 17 residues. V was clipped by 3 bases and J by 0 bases; unmatched bases: 9. Germline V gene lookup returns CDR1 LNHDA and CDR2 SQIVND (reference sequence). CDR3 protein: CASSIGTSGLLSYEQYF. As DNA, the CDR3 is TGTGCCAGTAGTATTGGAACTAGCGGGCTCCTCTCCTACGAGCAGTACTTC.

In nucleotides, the CDR3 is TGTGCCAGCAGCCCCGGGGGGTACTACGAGCAGTACTTC. Its translation is CASSPGGYYEQYF. The V and J genes are TRBV7-9 and TRBJ2-7, with 7 bases aligning to TRBD2. V shed 5 bases and J 3 bases; nucleotides not matched to a gene: 4. CDR3 length: 13 amino acids. CDR1 and CDR2 from the germline V gene are SEHNR and FQNEAQ (reference sequence).

This clone has a handful of counts. The chain joins TRBV6-4 to TRBJ2-1; TRBD2 aligns across 11 bases. V lost 5 bases to trimming and J lost 8 bases; unmatched junction nucleotides: 5. The CDR3 extends over 14 amino acids. Germline V lookup: CDR1 MRHNA, CDR2 SNTAGT. DNA for the CDR3: TGTGCCAGCAGTCCCGGGACTAGCGGCGATGAGCAGTTCTTC. Translation: CASSPGTSGDEQFF.

The J gene is TRBJ2-3, the V gene TRBV5-1; weak D call: TRBD2 (7 bases). Germline assignment: CDR1 SGHRS and CDR2 YFSETQ. With 4 bases removed from V and 5 bases from J, the gap between germline ends came to 20 bases. The CDR3 runs 16 residues. The CDR3 sequence: CASSPLPGGAGDTQYF. CDR3 nucleotides: TGCGCCAGCAGCCCCCTCCCGGGGGGCGCCGGAGATACGCAGTATTTT.

V usage is TRBV27 and J usage is TRBJ2-5; 12 bases map to TRBD2. Germline V gene lookup returns CDR1 MNHEY and CDR2 SMNVEV (reference sequence). V lost 5 bases and J lost 2; bases outside the gene matches: 6. The CDR3 consists of 16 residues. The CDR3 DNA sequence: TGTGCCAGCAGTCCGTGGACTAGCGGGACACAAGAGACCCAGTACTTC. Translated, it gives CASSPWTSGTQETQYF.

The chain is built from TRBV4-3 and TRBJ2-3; 9 nucleotides line up with TRBD1. Trimming took 1 base from V and 3 from J; bases not matched to a gene: 5. Germline lookup yields CDR1 LGHNA and CDR2 YSLEER. The length of the CDR3 is 16 residues. The CDR3 loop is CASSQAWDRATDTQYF. CDR3 nucleotide sequence: TGCGCCAGCAGCCAAGCATGGGACAGGGCTACAGATACGCAGTATTTT.